The rows below give T cell receptor beta chains drawn from one sample of a study of monozygotic twins with inflammatory bowel disease. One entry per CDR3 protein, without DNA, is what TCRdb gives after re-calling the 5' RACE reads. The sample yields over 150,000 distinct CDR3 sequences, of which the top ten take up 2.5% to 3%. What was sequenced was blood. Every receptor here comes from a human donor with ulcerative colitis or Crohn's disease, or a healthy co-twin of an affected twin (not recorded which). Each CDR3 is given with its conserved first and last residue.

TRBV10-2	TRBJ2-3	CASTKTSGSADTQYF
TRBV4-1	TRBJ1-2	CASSPGQGGLTF
TRBV15	TRBJ2-1	CATSRELADYNEQFF
TRBV5-1	TRBJ2-3	CASSPGTPSGRTQYF
TRBV12-3/TRBV12-4	TRBJ1-4	CATRALSSGEKLFF
TRBV12-5	TRBJ1-2	CASGLSSLRVNGYTF
TRBV19	TRBJ2-7	CASSAGTGPYEQYF
TRBV5-1	TRBJ1-1	CASSSQGNTEAFF
TRBV27	TRBJ2-2	CASSLSGASTGELFF
TRBV7-9	TRBJ2-7	CASSSTVLSSYEQYF
TRBV12-3/TRBV12-4	TRBJ2-3	CASSLGRDTQYF
TRBV5-4	TRBJ2-2	CASSLGWSGVTGELFF
TRBV5-1	TRBJ2-1	CASSLAVSHNEQFF
TRBV28	TRBJ1-5	CASIKGGRGGSQPQHF
TRBV20-1	TRBJ2-1	CSANPTSGRTYNEQFF
TRBV6-5	TRBJ1-1	CASSYSARRNTEAFF
TRBV12-3/TRBV12-4	TRBJ1-4	CASSPRGAGTNEKLFF
TRBV9	TRBJ2-5	CASSVAGSQETQYF
TRBV4-2	TRBJ2-2	CASSQEVMRNTGELFF
TRBV20-1	TRBJ1-1	CSLSRDINTEAFF
TRBV19	TRBJ2-2	CASSIRNSANTGELFF
TRBV27	TRBJ2-5	CASRNLGFLETQYF
TRBV14	TRBJ1-4	CASSRGPNEKLFF
TRBV12-3/TRBV12-4	TRBJ1-4	CASSPRTGGEKLFF
TRBV4-1	TRBJ2-7	CASSHSGSGDEQYF
TRBV4-3	TRBJ2-4	CASSQFIVQGNIQYF
TRBV9	TRBJ2-1	CASSVAQGTGMSSYNEQFF
TRBV15	TRBJ2-5	CATSSIQETQYF
TRBV20-1	TRBJ2-7	CSARDTGRLFGNSYEQYF
TRBV19	TRBJ1-4	CASTSRGQPNEKLFF
TRBV11-1	TRBJ2-1	CASSLIRAGGRDEQFF
TRBV28	TRBJ2-1	CASSPQRGQANSNEQFF
TRBV30	TRBJ2-5	CAWGPGQIQETQYF
TRBV28	TRBJ2-1	CASSAQRGRGGSGQFF
TRBV9	TRBJ2-5	CASSVGAGGETQYF
TRBV5-1	TRBJ2-3	CASSLVATSTDTQYF
TRBV20-1	TRBJ2-5	CSAPFENRGETQYF
TRBV12-3/TRBV12-4	TRBJ2-7	CASSLTSGRYEQYF
TRBV5-4	TRBJ1-2	CASSSPGDYGYTF
TRBV12-3/TRBV12-4	TRBJ2-7	CASSFRLAGGYEQYF
TRBV15	TRBJ2-1	CATQDGSSYNEQFF
TRBV5-1	TRBJ2-6	CASSLSVTSFSGANVLTF
TRBV11-3	TRBJ2-1	CASSGTSDLNEQFF
TRBV5-4	TRBJ2-1	CASSPDEGRSNEQFF
TRBV20-1	TRBJ2-3	CSASKGGGTDTQYF
TRBV28	TRBJ2-3	CVSSLAGVYTDTQYF
TRBV27	TRBJ2-7	CASSSTSGRAEQYF
TRBV5-1	TRBJ2-7	CACSLEGSYEQYF
TRBV7-6	TRBJ1-2	CASSQGRGDYGYTF
TRBV7-2	TRBJ2-7	CASSLAWALGVYEQYF
TRBV6-1	TRBJ1-3	CASRSVSSGNTIYF
TRBV21-1	TRBJ2-5	CASSKAGTGVYQETQYF